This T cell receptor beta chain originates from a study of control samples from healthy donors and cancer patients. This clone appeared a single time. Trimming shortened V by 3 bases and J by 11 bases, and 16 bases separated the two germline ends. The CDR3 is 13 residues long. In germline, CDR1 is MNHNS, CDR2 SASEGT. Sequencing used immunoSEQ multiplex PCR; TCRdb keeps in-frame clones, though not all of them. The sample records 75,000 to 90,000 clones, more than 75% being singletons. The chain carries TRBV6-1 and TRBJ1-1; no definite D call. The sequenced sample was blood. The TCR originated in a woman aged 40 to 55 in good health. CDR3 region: CASSDSKGWVAFF. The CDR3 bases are TGTGCCAGCAGTGATAGTAAGGGATGGGTTGCTTTCTTT.